In its sample, the clone carrying this T cell receptor beta chain was seen a few times. From RNA, the CDR3 regions of TCR beta chains were amplified and sequenced. The first round was an RT-PCR with HTBI primers, and the second round was a multiplex PCR. TCRdb called the multiplex PCR reads again in MiXCR, with one record for every CDR3 protein. The sample lists roughly 380,000 distinct CDR3 sequences; 15% were seen once. The data were taken from a study of Graves' ophthalmopathy and Graves' hyperthyroidism. From germline, CDR1 is SNHLY and CDR2 FYNNEI. Trimming took 6 bases from V and 4 from J, leaving 9 bases between them. The CDR3 totals 12 residues.

The V gene is TRBV2, the J gene TRBJ1-1; D gene ambiguous. The source is a woman aged 18-29 years with stable Graves' hyperthyroidism. Sequenced input: peripheral blood. The CDR3 DNA reads as TGTGCCAGCAGCAAGTTGTTCACTGAAGCTTTCTTT. Translation gives CASSKLFTEAFF.